This T cell receptor (beta chain) was captured by sequencing in a study of blood T cell repertoires in COVID-19. Whole-study context: From the United States, Italy and Spain came samples of acute and convalescent COVID-19.

The V gene's germline CDR1 is SGHRS and CDR2 YFSETQ. With 3 bases clipped from V and 0 bases from J, the junction kept 15 bases outside the gene matches. There are 20 residues in the CDR3. Original data processing: For nucleated cells, counts were estimated from reference gene primer amplification. The repertoire was sequenced with immunoSEQ multiplex PCR; TCRdb's copy has only in-frame clones and lacks some. V, J and clone size derive from that table, while D and trimming were established from the DNA sequence. The repertoire includes roughly 57,000 clones, 80% to 90% of them detected once, and around a fifth sits in the top ten.

Source material: peripheral blood. This chain connects TRBV5-1 to TRBJ2-1; 10 bases fit TRBD2. The TCR sequence derives from a human donor in a cohort sampled during active COVID-19. The CDR3 nucleotides are TGCGCCAGCAGCTCCTTAGCGGGGGGCTCCCCGTTTAGCTCCTACAATGAGCAGTTCTTC. Residues: CASSSLAGGSPFSSYNEQFF. The variable domain in full, completed from reference TRBV5-1 and TRBJ2-1, reads KAGVTQTPRYLIKTRGQQVTLSCSPISGHRSVSWYQQTPGQGLQFLFEYFSETQRNKGNFPGRFSGRQFSNSRSEMNVSTLELGDSALYLCASSSLAGGSPFSSYNEQFFGPGTRLTVL.